These 15 T cell receptor beta chains share one sample of origin, sequenced in a study of long-term antiretroviral therapy in people with HIV. An immunoSEQ assay, version v3.0, was performed at survey level. TCRdb's copy holds only in-frame clones and misses some; the assay was immunoSEQ multiplex PCR. The sample contains about 21,000 clones, about 86% of which appear only once. The sample here was unsorted PBMCs, taken 1.3 years after starting antiretroviral therapy. All receptors derive from a man in his 60s with HIV.

This chain joins TRBV9 and TRBJ2-3; no firm D call. With 2 bases removed from V and 4 bases from J, the gap between germline ends came to 8 bases. This CDR3 region has 13 residues. Germline values: CDR1 SGDLS, CDR2 YYNGEE. The CDR3 spells CASSVQYADTQYF. CDR3 nucleotides: TGTGCCAGCAGCGTCCAATACGCAGATACGCAGTATTTT.

The chain joins TRBV27 to TRBJ2-1; 10 nucleotides line up with TRBD2. The length of the CDR3 is 16 residues. The trim removed 5 bases at V and 8 bases at J, leaving 12 bases unmatched. Germline CDR1 reads MNHEY; CDR2 reads SMNVEV (reference sequence). CDR3 protein: CASSHPPGLARDEQFF. CDR3 bases: TGTGCCAGCAGTCACCCCCCGGGACTAGCGAGGGATGAGCAGTTCTTC.

J is TRBJ2-1 and V is TRBV18, with TRBD2 matching 9 bases. Germline V gene sequence: CDR1 KGHSH, CDR2 LQKENI. The CDR3 runs to 22 residues. The trim removed 4 bases at V and 8 bases at J, leaving 30 bases unmatched. In nucleotides, the CDR3 is TGTGCCAGCTCACGCACGTTTAGGGCGGGTCCCGAGTCTAGCGGGGTATTCGATGAGCAGTTCTTC. This codes for CASSRTFRAGPESSGVFDEQFF.

The chain is built from TRBV5-1 and TRBJ2-5, with D perhaps TRBD1 (6 bases). CDR1 and CDR2 (germline): SGHRS, YFSETQ. The CDR3 sequence is 14 residues long. Trimming removed 0 bases at V and 5 bases at J, with 11 bases between. CDR3 protein: CASSLVIRGETQYF. The CDR3 nucleotides are TGCGCCAGCAGCTTGGTTATCAGGGGTGAGACCCAGTACTTC.

The V call is TRBV6-5, the J call TRBJ1-5; D may be TRBD1 (5 bases). The V and J ends lost 6 bases and 5 bases respectively, with 11 bases between them. CDR3 length: 13 amino acids. CDR1 and CDR2 (germline): MNHEY, SVGAGI. The CDR3 DNA reads TGTGCCAGCAGGTGGGGACGGGATCAGCCCCAGCATTTT. This codes for CASRWGRDQPQHF.

The chain couples TRBV18 to TRBJ2-6; D ambiguous. The germline V gene has CDR1 KGHSH and CDR2 LQKENI. V was cut by 3 bases and J by 2 bases, with 5 bases left in between. CDR3 size: 14 residues. CDR3 nucleotides: TGTGCCAGCTCACCGGAGACTGGGGCCAACGTCCTGACTTTC. Its protein is CASSPETGANVLTF. Using reference TRBV18 and TRBJ2-6 for the parts outside the CDR3, the full variable domain is NAGVMQNPRHLVRRRGQEARLRCSPMKGHSHVYWYRQLPEEGLKFMVYLQKENIIDESGMPKERFSAEFPKEGPSILRIQQVVRGDSAAYFCASSPETGANVLTFGAGSRLTVL.

Comment on this clone: A junction end diverges from the germline sequence, so it may reflect a read error. This sequence joins TRBV5-4 and TRBJ1-1, with D perhaps matching TRBD1 (6 bases). The CDR3 runs to 13 residues. The germline CDR1 and CDR2 sequences are SGHNT and YYREEE (reference sequence). CDR3: CASSLDRNTEAFF. DNA of the CDR3: TGTGCCAGCAGTTTGGACAGGAACACTGAAGCTTTCTTT.

The genes are TRBV7-3 and TRBJ2-5; D unclear. Germline V gene data show CDR1 as SGHTA and CDR2 as FQGTGA. The ends were cut back, 8 bases at V and 0 bases at J, with 13 bases in the middle. The CDR3 contains 14 residues. In DNA, the CDR3 is TGTGCCAGCTCGTCCGGCGCGTACCAAGAGACCCAGTACTTC. This gives the protein CASSSGAYQETQYF.

The chain couples TRBV6-6 to TRBJ2-5, with D possibly matching TRBD1 (6 bases). Germline V gene data show CDR1 as MNHNY and CDR2 as SVGAGI (reference sequence). The germline V and J ends were trimmed by 2 bases and 7 bases, with 14 bases remaining between them. The CDR3 totals 14 residues. This CDR3 is CASSYKDPTGTQYF. The CDR3 DNA sequence: TGTGCCAGCAGTTACAAGGACCCGACAGGGACCCAGTACTTC.

J is TRBJ2-5 and V is TRBV19, with 7 bases that match TRBD2. The CDR3 runs to 13 residues. J lost 5 bases, V lost 7 bases, and 7 bases had no gene match. Germline CDR1 and CDR2: LNHDA and SQIVND (reference sequence). The CDR3 loop is CASTEGGLETQYF. CDR3 bases: TGTGCCAGTACGGAGGGAGGGTTGGAGACCCAGTACTTC.

The rearrangement links TRBV11-3 to TRBJ2-1; 8 nucleotides align to TRBD2. The germline V gene encodes CDR1 SGHNT and CDR2 YENEEA. The V and J ends lost 5 bases and 7 bases, in that order; junction bases with no gene match: 13. The CDR3 spans 16 residues. CDR3 region: CASSPIRGGPGNEQFF. CDR3 coding DNA: TGTGCCAGCAGCCCGATTCGGGGGGGCCCGGGGAATGAGCAGTTCTTC.

The gene calls are TRBV29-1 and TRBJ2-2, with a possible D match to TRBD1 (7 bases). In germline, CDR1 is SQVTM, CDR2 ANQGSEA. This CDR3 contains 14 residues. V was clipped by 7 bases and J by 6 bases, with 18 bases between them. In nucleotides, the CDR3 is TGCAGCGGTCGGCCAGGGGGGCGGGCCGGGGAGCTGTTTTTT. Its translation is CSGRPGGRAGELFF.

V and J are TRBV12-2 and TRBJ1-2; TRBD1, the table's D call, was not compared with the DNA. TRBV12-2 is shown as a pseudogene. The CDR3 totals 15 residues. The CDR3 bases are TGTGCAAGTCGCTTAGTATCATCAAGGGGCTATGGCTACACCTTC. Protein sequence: CASRLVSSRGYGYTF.

The chain has TRBV5-1 and TRBJ2-7; D might be TRBD1 or TRBD2, each matching 5 bases. CDR3 length equals 14 residues. Deletions cut 1 base from V and 5 bases from J, with 13 bases between. Germline V CDR1 and CDR2: SGHRS, YFSETQ. The CDR3 DNA sequence: TGCGCCAGCAGCTTGAGAAGGGGAGAGGACGAGCAGTACTTC. Translated: CASSLRRGEDEQYF.

The genes are TRBV20-1 and TRBJ1-2; 7 nucleotides match TRBD1. The V gene's germline CDR1 is DFQATT and CDR2 SNEGSKA (reference sequence). After removal of 6 bases from V and 5 bases from J, the junction contained 3 bases not matched to a gene. The CDR3 sequence is 11 residues long. CDR3 sequence reads: CSAAQGYGYTF. Written as DNA, the CDR3 is TGCAGTGCCGCACAGGGGTATGGCTACACCTTC.